The 20 T cell receptor beta chains below were found in one sample sequenced in a study of blood T cell repertoires in COVID-19. Libraries were prepared by immunoSEQ multiplex PCR; TCRdb keeps only in-frame clonotypes and omits some of them. The profile shows about 120,000 clones, roughly 83% of them singletons. The sequencing sample was made of peripheral blood. The receptors stem from a woman aged 80 or over with acute or convalescent COVID-19.

The chain uses TRBV6-2 or TRBV6-3 and TRBJ2-3; D gene unclear. This CDR3 comprises 12 residues. V gave up 6 bases and J gave up 5 bases, with 9 bases separating them. Germline-derived CDR1 and CDR2 are MNHEY and SVGEGT. DNA for the CDR3: TGTGCCAGCAGCCCCGGTCGAGATACGCAGTATTTT. Residues: CASSPGRDTQYF.

The gene calls are TRBV19 and TRBJ1-5; the D gene is possibly TRBD1 (6 bases). V lost 5 bases, J lost 3 bases, and 17 bases lay in between. This CDR3 has 16 amino acids. CDR1 is LNHDA and CDR2 is SQIVND in the germline V gene (reference sequence). The CDR3 protein is CASSAGGGVNNQPQHF. CDR3 sequence (DNA): TGTGCCAGTAGTGCCGGAGGGGGGGTCAACAATCAGCCCCAGCATTTT.

The chain links TRBV29-1 to TRBJ2-3, with 9 bases fitting TRBD2. Germline loops: CDR1 SQVTM, CDR2 ANQGSEA. The CDR3 has 12 residues. Losses at the gene ends were 7 bases for V and 4 bases for J; bases not matched to a gene: 3. Here the CDR3 DNA reads TGCAGCGCGTCTAGCGGGGCAGATACGCAGTATTTT. It is translated as CSASSGADTQYF.

The chain carries TRBV7-3 and TRBJ1-2; D is undetermined. Germline CDR1 reads SGHTA; CDR2 reads FQGTGA. The CDR3 is made up of 12 amino acids. Trimming left V 5 bases short and J 5 bases short, with 9 bases between. The CDR3 DNA reads TGTGCCAGCAGCCTAGGACTGTATGGCTACACCTTC. Its translation is CASSLGLYGYTF.

The chain couples TRBV28 to TRBJ1-1; D is undetermined. Germline assignment: CDR1 MDHEN and CDR2 SYDVKM. V was pared by 2 bases and J by 5 bases, with 15 bases between. The CDR3 is made up of 15 amino acids. The CDR3 spells CASSLQDMGGTEAFF. CDR3 sequence (DNA): TGTGCCAGCAGTTTACAGGATATGGGTGGGACTGAAGCTTTCTTT. The whole variable domain, filled in from reference TRBV28 and TRBJ1-1, reads DVKVTQSSRYLVKRTGEKVFLECVQDMDHENMFWYRQDPGLGLRLIYFSYDVKMKEKGDIPEGYSVSREKKERFSLILESASTNQTSMYLCASSLQDMGGTEAFFGQGTRLTVV.

The chain uses TRBV28 and TRBJ2-1, with TRBD1 matching 9 bases. The CDR3 runs to 15 residues. Looked up from germline, CDR1 is MDHEN and CDR2 is SYDVKM. The V gene end was trimmed by 3 bases and the J gene end by 9 bases; junction bases not matched to a gene: 9. The CDR3 nucleotides read TGTGCCAGCAGTTTGCGGGGCCACAGGGGGCCTGAGCAGTTCTTC. Its translation: CASSLRGHRGPEQFF.

The V gene is TRBV5-8, the J gene TRBJ1-4; tentative D call: TRBD1 (6 bases). In germline, CDR1 is SGHTS, CDR2 YDEGEE. The CDR3 is 16 residues long. V was cut by 0 bases and J by 2 bases, with 11 bases left in between. The DNA for the CDR3 is TGTGCCAGCAGCTTGGAGTTTACAGGGACTAATGAAAAACTGTTTTTT. Protein: CASSLEFTGTNEKLFF.

The chain recombines TRBV7-2 with TRBJ2-1; 11 bases are a match to TRBD1. Per the germline V gene, CDR1 is SGHTA and CDR2 is FQGNSA. V shed 1 base, J shed 9 bases, and the junction held 5 bases outside the gene matches. The CDR3 is 15 residues long. The CDR3 DNA is TGTGCCAGCAGCTTAGGCCGGGACAGGGGGTTTGAGCAGTTCTTC. This codes for CASSLGRDRGFEQFF.

The chain employs TRBV6-4 and TRBJ1-1, with TRBD1 identical over 7 bases. Germline V gene sequence: CDR1 MRHNA, CDR2 SNTAGT. V lost 9 bases, J lost 0 bases, and 4 bases stayed unmatched. The CDR3 totals 13 residues. The CDR3 sequence: CASRDSLNTEAFF. In DNA, the CDR3 is TGTGCCAGTCGGGACAGCCTGAACACTGAAGCTTTCTTT.

There are a few counts of this clone. The chain employs TRBV2 and TRBJ2-7, with 8 bases aligning to TRBD1. The CDR3 has 14 amino acids. Germline loops: CDR1 SNHLY, CDR2 FYNNEI. After removal of 4 bases from V and 1 base from J, the junction contained 3 bases not matched to a gene. The CDR3 DNA follows: TGTGCCAGCAGTGGAGGGACAGGATCCTACGAGCAGTACTTC. Translated: CASSGGTGSYEQYF. The full variable domain, its missing parts supplied by reference TRBV2 and TRBJ2-7, is EPEVTQTPSHQVTQMGQEVILRCVPISNHLYFYWYRQILGQKVEFLVSFYNNEISEKSEIFDDQFSVERPDGSNFTLKIRSTKLEDSAMYFCASSGGTGSYEQYFGPGTRLTVT.

This sequence joins TRBV7-3 and TRBJ1-1, with D possibly being TRBD1 (5 bases). The CDR3 length is 16 residues. Germline V CDR1 and CDR2: SGHTA, FQGTGA. The germline V and J ends were trimmed by 5 bases and 4 bases, with 20 bases remaining between them. The CDR3 region has the DNA TGTGCCAGCAGCGCCCTTTACGCCCCCGGGGGCACTGAAGCTTTCTTT. It encodes CASSALYAPGGTEAFF.

The CDR3: CATSPGGDVAYEQYF. CDR3 nucleotides: TGTGCCACCTCCCCCGGCGGGGACGTTGCCTACGAGCAGTACTTC. The chain has TRBV7-2 and TRBJ2-7; D is perhaps TRBD2 (6 bases). CDR3 size: 15 residues. CDR1 is SGHTA, CDR2 FQGNSA, per germline. Trimming stripped 10 bases from V and 2 bases from J, with 21 bases between.

The count of this clone is one. The V call is TRBV5-6, the J call TRBJ1-4; 8 nucleotides match TRBD1. Germline V gene data show CDR1 as SGHDT and CDR2 as YYEEEE. Unmatched junction bases numbered 6, after V lost 3 bases and J lost 8 bases. This CDR3 is 14 amino acids long. This CDR3 is CASSWQGAGEKLFF. In DNA, the CDR3 is TGTGCCAGCAGCTGGCAGGGGGCGGGAGAAAAACTGTTTTTT.

The chain carries TRBV7-2 and TRBJ1-2, with TRBD1 matching 11 bases. Germline V gives CDR1 SGHTA, CDR2 FQGNSA. This CDR3 has 14 residues. V trimming: 4 bases; J trimming: 8 bases; junction bases outside the gene matches: 6. The CDR3 nucleotides are TGTGCCAGCAGCTCTGGACAGGGGGCTTTCGGCTACACCTTC. This sequence encodes CASSSGQGAFGYTF.

The CDR3 nucleotides are TGTGCCAGCGGTAGCGGGCCGTCGGGGGAGCAGTACTTC. Its translation: CASGSGPSGEQYF. The chain carries TRBV7-3 and TRBJ2-7, with 7 bases identical to TRBD2. Germline V gene sequence: CDR1 SGHTA, CDR2 FQGTGA. The junction had 11 bases not matched to a gene; V was cut back by 8 bases and J by 7 bases. The CDR3 is 13 residues long.

This chain uses TRBV4-3 with TRBJ1-5; D uncertain. This CDR3 is 13 amino acids long. Germline V gene sequence: CDR1 LGHNA, CDR2 YSLEER. V was cut by 0 bases and J by 5 bases, with 5 bases left in between. In DNA, the CDR3 is TGCGCCAGCAGCCAAGAATCGTATCAGCCCCAGCATTTT. Its protein is CASSQESYQPQHF.

This clone was seen just once. The chain carries TRBV4-3 and TRBJ1-2; D is ambiguous. Per germline, CDR1 LGHNA and CDR2 YSLEER. The V gene lost 0 bases and the J gene lost 1 base, with 6 bases spanning the gap. The CDR3 extends over 14 amino acids. The CDR3 DNA reads as TGCGCCAGCAGCCAAGATACGAGTAACTATGGCTACACCTTC. Its translation is CASSQDTSNYGYTF.

The chain carries TRBV4-1 and TRBJ1-3, with TRBD1 as a possible D gene (5 bases). V was shortened by 0 bases and J by 0 bases, with 12 bases between the two germline ends. Germline V gene sequence: CDR1 MGHRA, CDR2 YSYEKL. CDR3 length equals 17 residues. For the CDR3, the DNA is TGCGCCAGCAGCCAAGAGCGGGGCGAGATCTCTGGAAACACCATATATTTT. It is translated as CASSQERGEISGNTIYF.

This clone was seen repeatedly, ten times or more. Its ends do not fully match the called genes, so a read error is possible. This CDR3 is CASSFRGQGAHYEQYF. CDR3 DNA sequence: TGTGCTAGCAGCTTTCGAGGACAGGGGGCCCACTACGAGCAGTACTTC. The chain carries TRBV7-7 and TRBJ2-7; 11 nucleotides agree with TRBD1. Per germline, CDR1 SSHAT and CDR2 FNYEAQ (reference sequence). The length of the CDR3 is 16 residues.

V usage is TRBV10-3 and J usage is TRBJ1-1; D possibly corresponds to TRBD1 (6 bases). Between the trimmed V and J ends, which lost 0 bases and 4 bases, there was a span of 12 bases. The CDR3 totals 15 residues. Per germline, CDR1 ENHRY and CDR2 SYGVKD. This chain's CDR3 is CAISESSQGSTEAFF. The CDR3 region has the DNA TGTGCCATCAGTGAGTCGAGCCAGGGGAGCACTGAAGCTTTCTTT.